Described below is a single T cell receptor (beta chain) sequence and its context. Its antigen is unidentified. Germline values: CDR1 SGDLS, CDR2 YYNGEE. This CDR3 has 16 residues. V was clipped by 5 bases and J by 1 base; unmatched bases: 11. The data were obtained in a study of cytomegalovirus exposure and HLA in healthy donors. Study in general: Researchers found that under 90% of fewer than 450 genotyped donors fell within the Caucasian-associated ancestry cluster.

Study-level findings and limits: Later analysis showed TCR association rates varying by HLA locus, highest for DRB1 and lowest for HLA-C.

PCR amplification relied on 60 Vbeta primers (plus 13 Jbeta primers). Measured with immunoSEQ multiplex PCR; TCRdb has only the in-frame clones, and not every one. The top ten hold around 4.3% of the sample, which has about 160,000 clones, roughly 87% seen once. The rearrangement links TRBV9 to TRBJ2-5; TRBD2 aligns across 7 bases. The origin of this receptor is a man between 45 and 60 years old in good health and CMV-seropositive. Sample: PBMCs. The CDR3 loop is CASRRGRELFQETQYF. The CDR3, as DNA: TGTGCCAGCAGGCGTGGGAGGGAACTCTTCCAAGAGACCCAGTACTTC.